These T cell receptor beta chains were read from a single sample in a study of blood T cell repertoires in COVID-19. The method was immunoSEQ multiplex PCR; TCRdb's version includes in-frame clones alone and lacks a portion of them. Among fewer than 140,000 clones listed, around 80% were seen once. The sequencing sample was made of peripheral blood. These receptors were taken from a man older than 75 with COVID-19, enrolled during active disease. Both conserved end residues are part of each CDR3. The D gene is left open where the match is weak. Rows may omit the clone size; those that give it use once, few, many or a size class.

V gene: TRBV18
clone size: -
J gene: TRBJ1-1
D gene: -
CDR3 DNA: TGTGCCAGCTCACCCCCAAAGACAGGGAACACTGAAGCTTTCTTT
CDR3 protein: CASSPPKTGNTEAFF

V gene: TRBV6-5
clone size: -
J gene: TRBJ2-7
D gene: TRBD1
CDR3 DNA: TGTGCCAGCAGCAAGACAGGGGGAAGATACGAGCAGTACTTC
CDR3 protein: CASSKTGGRYEQYF

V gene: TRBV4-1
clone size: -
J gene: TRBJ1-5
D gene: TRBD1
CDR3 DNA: TGCGCCAGCAGCCACCGAACAGGGGATCAGCCCCAGCATTTT
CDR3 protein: CASSHRTGDQPQHF

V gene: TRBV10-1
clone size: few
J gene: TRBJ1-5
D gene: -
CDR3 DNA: TGCGCCAGCAGTGAGACTTATCAGCCCCAGCATTTT
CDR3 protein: CASSETYQPQHF

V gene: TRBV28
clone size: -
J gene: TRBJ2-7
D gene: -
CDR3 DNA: TGTGCCAGCAGTTTGTCCGGGAACGAGCAGTACTTC
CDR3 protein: CASSLSGNEQYF

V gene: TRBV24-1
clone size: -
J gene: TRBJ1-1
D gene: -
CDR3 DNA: TGTGCCACCAGTGGTGACAGTGGGACTGAAGCTTTCTTT
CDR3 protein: CATSGDSGTEAFF

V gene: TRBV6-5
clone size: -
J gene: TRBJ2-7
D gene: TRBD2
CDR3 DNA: TGTGCCAGCAGTTACGGCGGGAGGGATACCTACGAGCAGTACTTC
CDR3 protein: CASSYGGRDTYEQYF

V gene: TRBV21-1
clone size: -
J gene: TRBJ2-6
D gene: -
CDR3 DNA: TGTGCCAGCAGCAACAGGATGACAGGGCCCCAACCAAATCGATACTCTGGGGCCAACGTCCTGACTTTC
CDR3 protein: CASSNRMTGPQPNRYSGANVLTF

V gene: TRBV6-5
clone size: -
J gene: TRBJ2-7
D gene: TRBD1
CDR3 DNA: TGTGCCAGCAGTTACTCTCTGACAGGGACCTACGAGCAGTACTTC
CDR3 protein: CASSYSLTGTYEQYF

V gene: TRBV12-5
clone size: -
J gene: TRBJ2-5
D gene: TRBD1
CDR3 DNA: TGTGCTAGTGGTCACACAACGACAGGGGGGGAGACCCAGTACTTC
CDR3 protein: CASGHTTTGGETQYF

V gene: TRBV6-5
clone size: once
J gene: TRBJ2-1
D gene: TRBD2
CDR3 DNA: TGTGCCGGGGGGGACAATGAGCAGTTCTTC
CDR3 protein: CAGGDNEQFF

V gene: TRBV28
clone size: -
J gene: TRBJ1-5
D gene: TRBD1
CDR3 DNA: TGTGCCAGCAAGGACAGGGGGAGCAATCAGCCCCAGCATTTT
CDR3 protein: CASKDRGSNQPQHF

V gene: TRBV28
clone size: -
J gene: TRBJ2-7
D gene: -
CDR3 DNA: TGTGCCACCGGGGAGCAGTACTTC
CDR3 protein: CATGEQYF

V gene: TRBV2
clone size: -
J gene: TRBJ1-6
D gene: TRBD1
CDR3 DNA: TGTGCCAGCACCTCTACAGGGGGGAATTCACCCCTCCACTTT
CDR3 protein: CASTSTGGNSPLHF

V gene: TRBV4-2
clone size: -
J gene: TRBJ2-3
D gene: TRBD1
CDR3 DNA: TGTGCCAGCAGCCAGTTGCCGGGACAGGTCACAGATACGCAGTATTTT
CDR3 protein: CASSQLPGQVTDTQYF

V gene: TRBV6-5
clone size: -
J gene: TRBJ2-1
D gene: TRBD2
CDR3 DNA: TGTGCCAGCAGTTACTACGGGGTAGCGGGATTTGAGCAGTTCTTC
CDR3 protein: CASSYYGVAGFEQFF

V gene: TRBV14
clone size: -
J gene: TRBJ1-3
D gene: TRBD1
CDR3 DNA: TGTGCCAGCAGCCAAGACCTTCCGGCAGGGGGCTCTGGAAACACCATATATTTT
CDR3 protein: CASSQDLPAGGSGNTIYF

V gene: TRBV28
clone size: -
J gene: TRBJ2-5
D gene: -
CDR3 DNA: TGTGCCAGCAGTCCTGGGCGGGCGTACCAAGAGACCCAGTACTTC
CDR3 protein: CASSPGRAYQETQYF

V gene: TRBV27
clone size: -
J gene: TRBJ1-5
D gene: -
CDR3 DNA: TGTGCCAGCAGTTTACGAGGTCAGCCCCAGCATTTT
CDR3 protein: CASSLRGQPQHF

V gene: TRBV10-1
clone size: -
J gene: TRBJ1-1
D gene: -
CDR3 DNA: TGCGCCAGCAGTGAAAATGGGGGCCGTGCTTTCTTT
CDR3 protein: CASSENGGRAFF

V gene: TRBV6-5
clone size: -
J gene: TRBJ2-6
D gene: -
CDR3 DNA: TGTGCCAGCGCTAGGTCTGGGGCCAACGTCCTGACTTTC
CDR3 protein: CASARSGANVLTF

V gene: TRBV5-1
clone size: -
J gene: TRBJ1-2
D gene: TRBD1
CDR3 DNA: TGCGCCAGCAGCATCCTAACAGGGGTGGATGGCTACACCTTC
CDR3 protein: CASSILTGVDGYTF

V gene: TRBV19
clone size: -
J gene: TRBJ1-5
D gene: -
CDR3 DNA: TGTGCCAGTAGTATAGTTGGCAGGGGAATGCAGCCCCAGCATTTT
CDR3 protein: CASSIVGRGMQPQHF

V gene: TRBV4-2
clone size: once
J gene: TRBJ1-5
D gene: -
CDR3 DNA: TGTGCCAGCAGCCAAGATATCCAGGGCTTGCATCAGCCCCAGCATTTT
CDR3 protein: CASSQDIQGLHQPQHF

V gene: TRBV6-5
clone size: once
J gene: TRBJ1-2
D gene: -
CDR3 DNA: TGTGCCAGCGCGGCCTTGGACAGATTCGGCTACACCTTC
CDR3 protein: CASAALDRFGYTF

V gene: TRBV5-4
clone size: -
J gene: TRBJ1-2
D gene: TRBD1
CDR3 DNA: TGTGCCAGCAGCAAAGACGACGACAGGGTTTATGGCTACACCTTC
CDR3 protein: CASSKDDDRVYGYTF

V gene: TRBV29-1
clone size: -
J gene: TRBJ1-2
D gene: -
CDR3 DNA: TGCAGCACGGGGGAGAACTATGGCTACACCTTC
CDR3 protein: CSTGENYGYTF

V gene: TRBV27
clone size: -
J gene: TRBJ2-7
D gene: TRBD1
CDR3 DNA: TGTGCCAGCAGTTTGACAGGGGAAATCTACGAGCAGTACTTC
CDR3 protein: CASSLTGEIYEQYF

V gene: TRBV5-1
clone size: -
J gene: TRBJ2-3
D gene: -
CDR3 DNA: TGCGCCAGCAGCTTGGGGACTACGCTCAACACAGATACGCAGTATTTT
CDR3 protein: CASSLGTTLNTDTQYF

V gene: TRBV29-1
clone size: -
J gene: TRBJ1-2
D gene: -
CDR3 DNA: TGCAGCGTGACGGGGACAAACTATGGCTACACCTTC
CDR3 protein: CSVTGTNYGYTF

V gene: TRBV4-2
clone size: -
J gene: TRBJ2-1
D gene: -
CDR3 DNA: TGTGCCAGCAGCCAAGAGCAGGGGCTCGAGCAGTTCTTC
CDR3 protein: CASSQEQGLEQFF

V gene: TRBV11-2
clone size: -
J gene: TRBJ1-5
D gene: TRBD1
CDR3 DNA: TGTGCCAGCAGCCCCCGTGGGACAGGGGAAGGTCAGCCCCAGCATTTT
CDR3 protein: CASSPRGTGEGQPQHF

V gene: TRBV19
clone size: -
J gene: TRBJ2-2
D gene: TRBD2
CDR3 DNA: TGTGCCAGTAGTGTATATAGCGGGCCGCCCACCGGGGAGCTGTTTTTT
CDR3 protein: CASSVYSGPPTGELFF

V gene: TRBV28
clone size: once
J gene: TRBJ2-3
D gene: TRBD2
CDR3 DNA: TGTGCCAGCAGTTTAGCCGGCCTAGCGGGAGCGGTAGATACGCAGTATTTT
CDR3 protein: CASSLAGLAGAVDTQYF

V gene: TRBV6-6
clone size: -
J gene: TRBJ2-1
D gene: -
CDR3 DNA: TGTGCCAGCTCAGGTCAGAGCTCCTACAATGAGCAGTTCTTC
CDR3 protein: CASSGQSSYNEQFF

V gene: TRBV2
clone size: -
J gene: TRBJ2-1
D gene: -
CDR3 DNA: TGTGCCAGCAGGAGGGTGAGCGAGCAGTTCTTC
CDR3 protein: CASRRVSEQFF

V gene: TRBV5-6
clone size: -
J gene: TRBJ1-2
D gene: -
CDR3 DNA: TGTGCCAGCAGCTTGTTGACAGTCTATGCAGCTAACTATGGCTACACCTTC
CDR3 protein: CASSLLTVYAANYGYTF

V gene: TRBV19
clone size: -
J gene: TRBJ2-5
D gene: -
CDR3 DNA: TGTGCCAGTAGTATCAGGGTGGGGGAGACCCAGTACTTC
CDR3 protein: CASSIRVGETQYF

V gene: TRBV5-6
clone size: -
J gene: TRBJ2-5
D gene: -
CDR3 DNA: TGTGCCAGCAGCCCCTCGGTGCAGGGAGAGACCCAGTACTTC
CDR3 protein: CASSPSVQGETQYF

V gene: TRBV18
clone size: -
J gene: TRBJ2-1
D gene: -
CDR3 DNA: TGTGCCAGCTCACCAAGCATAGCGGCCTACAATGAGCAGTTCTTC
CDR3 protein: CASSPSIAAYNEQFF

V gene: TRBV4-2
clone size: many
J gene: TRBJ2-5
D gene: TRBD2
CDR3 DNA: TGTGCCAGCAGCCAAGATATGGGAACTAGCGGACAAGAGACCCAGTACTTC
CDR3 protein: CASSQDMGTSGQETQYF

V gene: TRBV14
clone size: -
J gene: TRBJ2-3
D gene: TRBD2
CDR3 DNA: TGTGCCAGCAGCCAAGTACTAGCGGGAGCAGATACGCAGTATTTT
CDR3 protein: CASSQVLAGADTQYF

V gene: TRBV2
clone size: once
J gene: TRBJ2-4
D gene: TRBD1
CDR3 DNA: TGTGCCAGCAGTGTTGACAGGGGGATCGGAAACATTCAGTACTTC
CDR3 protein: CASSVDRGIGNIQYF

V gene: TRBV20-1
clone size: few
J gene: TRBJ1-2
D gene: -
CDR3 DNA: TGCAGTGCTAGTCCTGACTATGGCTACACCTTC
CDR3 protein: CSASPDYGYTF

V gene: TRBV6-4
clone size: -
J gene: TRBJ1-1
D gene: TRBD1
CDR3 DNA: TGTGCCAGCAGTCCCGGGACAGGATTGAACACTGAAGCTTTCTTT
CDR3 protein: CASSPGTGLNTEAFF

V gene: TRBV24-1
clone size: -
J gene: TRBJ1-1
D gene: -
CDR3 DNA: TGTGCCACCAGTGGGGTCAGGGGTACTGAAGCTTTCTTT
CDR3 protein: CATSGVRGTEAFF

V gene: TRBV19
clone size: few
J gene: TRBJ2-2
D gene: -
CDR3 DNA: TGTGCCAGTAGGAGACAAAACACCGGGGAGCTGTTTTTT
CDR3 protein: CASRRQNTGELFF

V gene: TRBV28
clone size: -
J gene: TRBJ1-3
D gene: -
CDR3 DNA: TGTGCCAGCAGGTTCTTTAGGGGGTCAACTCTTGGAAACACCATATATTTT
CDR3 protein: CASRFFRGSTLGNTIYF

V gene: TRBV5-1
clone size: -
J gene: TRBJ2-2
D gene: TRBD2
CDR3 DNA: TGCGCCAGCAGCTTGGGGGAGGGGCCAGACACCGGGGAGCTGTTTTTT
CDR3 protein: CASSLGEGPDTGELFF

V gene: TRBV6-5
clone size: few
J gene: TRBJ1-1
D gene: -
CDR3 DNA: TGTGCCAGCAGCTGGGCCACTGAAGCTTTCTTT
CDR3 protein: CASSWATEAFF